This entry lists 15 T cell receptor beta chains sequenced from one sample in a study of early T cells in non-severe SARS-CoV-2 infection. A single record per CDR3 protein comes from TCRdb applying MiXCR to the 5' RACE reads. The sample carries 40,000 to 60,000 distinct CDR3 sequences, roughly 6.2% recorded once. The sample here was whole blood, taken at baseline. The receptors here all came from an adult who was a healthcare worker with PCR-confirmed SARS-CoV-2 infection or an uninfected control (not recorded which).

V and J are TRBV20-1 and TRBJ2-1, with TRBD1 matching 7 bases. V lost 5 bases, J lost 0 bases, and 4 bases stayed unmatched. The CDR3 is made up of 14 amino acids. In germline, CDR1 is DFQATT, CDR2 SNEGSKA (reference sequence). CDR3 nucleotide sequence: TGCAGTGCTCGACAGGGAATCTCCTACAATGAGCAGTTCTTC. Its translation: CSARQGISYNEQFF.

This clonotype appeared a few times. The chain employs TRBV27 and TRBJ1-2; D uncertain. Germline CDR1 and CDR2: MNHEY and SMNVEV (reference sequence). There are 14 residues in the CDR3. V was trimmed by 4 bases and J by 3 bases, leaving 12 bases between them. DNA for the CDR3: TGTGCCAGCAGTTCATCCTTCTTCTACTATGGCTACACCTTC. Translation gives CASSSSFFYYGYTF.

J is TRBJ1-1 and V is TRBV25-1; D perhaps matches TRBD1 (6 bases). CDR1 and CDR2 (germline): MGHDK, SYGVNS. V lost 1 base, J lost 4 bases, and 19 bases lay in between. CDR3 length: 17 amino acids. CDR3 amino acids: CASSEFRARQATTEAFF. CDR3 coding DNA: TGTGCCAGCAGTGAATTTAGGGCAAGACAGGCGACCACTGAAGCTTTCTTT.

Many counts were recorded for this clonotype. V and J are TRBV28 and TRBJ2-1, with 9 bases identical to TRBD2. Per the germline V gene, CDR1 is MDHEN and CDR2 is SYDVKM. The J segment lost 9 bases and the V segment lost 6 bases, leaving 12 bases of the junction unmatched. CDR3 length: 15 amino acids. This CDR3 reads CASRPAAGGPSEQFF. The CDR3 region has the DNA TGTGCCAGCAGACCCGCCGCGGGAGGGCCAAGTGAGCAGTTCTTC.

This clonotype has just a few counts. The gene calls are TRBV28 and TRBJ2-1; 9 bases fit TRBD1. The CDR3 is made up of 16 amino acids. Germline V gene lookup returns CDR1 MDHEN and CDR2 SYDVKM. Trimming took 4 bases from V and 6 from J; bases not matched to a gene: 10. The DNA of the CDR3 is TGTGCCAGCAGTTACCTGGGGGACAGGGACCCCAATGAGCAGTTCTTC. Its protein product is CASSYLGDRDPNEQFF.

This clonotype showed up just a few times. This chain joins TRBV24-1 and TRBJ2-1, with D hard to call. Germline V lookup: CDR1 KGHDR, CDR2 SFDVKD. This CDR3 has 11 amino acids. V shed 3 bases and J shed 13 bases, with 9 bases lying between them. CDR3 coding DNA: TGTGCCACCAGTGATCTGTCAGCCCAGTTCTTC. It encodes CATSDLSAQFF.

The sample holds many counts of this clonotype. The chain combines TRBV20-1 with TRBJ1-5; D might be TRBD1 (6 bases). Between the trimmed V and J ends, which lost 6 bases and 6 bases, there was a span of 15 bases. The germline V gene encodes CDR1 DFQATT and CDR2 SNEGSKA (reference sequence). The CDR3 has 13 residues. The CDR3 nucleotides are TGCAGTGCAGAGCCGACAGGTGGTCAGCCCCAGCATTTT. Translation gives CSAEPTGGQPQHF.

The chain is built from TRBV20-1 and TRBJ1-2; D call uncertain. The V end was cut by 1 base, the J end by 4 bases, with 13 bases between. This CDR3 contains 14 residues. Germline lookup yields CDR1 DFQATT and CDR2 SNEGSKA (reference sequence). The CDR3 sequence: CSARAFSAVYGYTF. CDR3 coding DNA: TGCAGTGCTAGAGCATTCTCGGCAGTCTATGGCTACACCTTC.

This rearrangement joins TRBV29-1 to TRBJ2-2; no firm D call. CDR3 length equals 12 residues. The germline CDR1 and CDR2 sequences are SQVTM and ANQGSEA. Trimming left V 7 bases short and J 6 bases short, with 12 bases between. The CDR3 is CSAAPSAGELFF. CDR3 DNA sequence: TGCAGCGCGGCGCCGTCTGCCGGGGAGCTGTTTTTT.

This clonotype was recorded many times. The chain combines TRBV2 with TRBJ1-1, with D possibly being TRBD1 (6 bases). CDR3 length: 16 residues. The germline CDR1 and CDR2 sequences are SNHLY and FYNNEI. The germline V and J ends were trimmed by 6 bases and 1 base, with 18 bases remaining between them. The CDR3 is CASRRTERGSNTEAFF. DNA for the CDR3: TGTGCCAGCAGGAGGACAGAGCGGGGGTCGAACACTGAAGCTTTCTTT.

In its sample, this clonotype was seen many times. This sequence joins TRBV9 and TRBJ2-5, with 8 bases lining up with TRBD2. The trim removed 4 bases at V and 4 bases at J, leaving 9 bases unmatched. The CDR3 runs to 15 residues. From germline, CDR1 is SGDLS and CDR2 YYNGEE. DNA for the CDR3: TGTGCCAGCAGCCCCCGGACTAGCCCAAGAGAGACCCAGTACTTC. It specifies CASSPRTSPRETQYF. Full variable domain (outside the CDR3, taken from reference TRBV9 and TRBJ2-5): DSGVTQTPKHLITATGQRVTLRCSPRSGDLSVYWYQQSLDQGLQFLIQYYNGEERAKGNILERFSAQQFPDLHSELNLSSLELGDSALYFCASSPRTSPRETQYFGPGTRLLVL.

This sequence joins TRBV10-3 and TRBJ2-2; 15 bases match TRBD2. CDR3 size: 18 residues. Trimming at V came to 6 bases and at J to 1 base, leaving 6 bases not matched to a gene. CDR1 is ENHRY and CDR2 is SYGVKD in the germline V gene. For the CDR3, the DNA is TGTGCCATCAGGCCGGGACTAGCGGGAGGCATGAACACCGGGGAGCTGTTTTTT. As protein: CAIRPGLAGGMNTGELFF.

This clonotype came up a few times. J is TRBJ2-1 and V is TRBV9; D possibly uses TRBD1 or TRBD2 (6 bases each). The CDR3 extends over 16 amino acids. The V end was cut by 4 bases, the J end by 3 bases, with 17 bases between. Germline CDR1 is SGDLS and CDR2 is YYNGEE. This chain's CDR3 is CASSFTAGHLYNEQFF. In DNA form, the CDR3 reads TGTGCCAGCAGCTTTACCGCGGGACACCTCTACAATGAGCAGTTCTTC.

There are many counts of this clonotype. CDR3 sequence (DNA): TGTGCCAGCAGTTCTTCCGGGACCCGGACTTGGTACCAAGAGACCCAGTACTTC. Residues: CASSSSGTRTWYQETQYF. The J gene is TRBJ2-5, the V gene TRBV27; D possibly matches TRBD1 or TRBD2 (5 bases each). The CDR3 runs 18 residues. Germline CDR1 is MNHEY and CDR2 is SMNVEV (reference sequence). V gave up 4 bases and J gave up 0 bases, with 21 bases separating them.

The rearrangement uses TRBV24-1 and TRBJ2-1, with 7 bases lining up with TRBD2. The junction had 1 base not matched to a gene; V was cut back by 5 bases and J by 10 bases. CDR1 is KGHDR, CDR2 SFDVKD, per germline. The CDR3 totals 11 residues. The CDR3 sequence is CATSVAGEQFF. As DNA, the CDR3 is TGTGCCACCAGTGTAGCGGGCGAGCAGTTCTTC.